The T cell receptor (beta chain) under discussion was sequenced for a study of OX40 agonist ivuxolimab in advanced cancers. Here immunoSEQ multiplex PCR was the method, and the copy in TCRdb shows in-frame clones only, minus some. The sample carries about 80,000 clones, approximately 84% recorded once. This CDR3 is 14 amino acids long. CDR1 is MNHEY and CDR2 is SVGAGI in the germline V gene. With 3 bases clipped from V and 4 bases from J, the junction kept 6 bases outside the gene matches. The sequencing used CD4+ or CD8+ T cells sorted from blood, collected in a trial of the OX40 agonist ivuxolimab. The sequence derives from an adult with an advanced solid tumor such as melanoma, head and neck, liver or kidney cancer. V usage is TRBV6-5 and J usage is TRBJ2-7; 7 nucleotides agree with TRBD1. The CDR3 region is CASSYTDRTYEQYF. The CDR3, as DNA: TGTGCCAGCAGTTATACGGACAGGACTTACGAGCAGTACTTC.